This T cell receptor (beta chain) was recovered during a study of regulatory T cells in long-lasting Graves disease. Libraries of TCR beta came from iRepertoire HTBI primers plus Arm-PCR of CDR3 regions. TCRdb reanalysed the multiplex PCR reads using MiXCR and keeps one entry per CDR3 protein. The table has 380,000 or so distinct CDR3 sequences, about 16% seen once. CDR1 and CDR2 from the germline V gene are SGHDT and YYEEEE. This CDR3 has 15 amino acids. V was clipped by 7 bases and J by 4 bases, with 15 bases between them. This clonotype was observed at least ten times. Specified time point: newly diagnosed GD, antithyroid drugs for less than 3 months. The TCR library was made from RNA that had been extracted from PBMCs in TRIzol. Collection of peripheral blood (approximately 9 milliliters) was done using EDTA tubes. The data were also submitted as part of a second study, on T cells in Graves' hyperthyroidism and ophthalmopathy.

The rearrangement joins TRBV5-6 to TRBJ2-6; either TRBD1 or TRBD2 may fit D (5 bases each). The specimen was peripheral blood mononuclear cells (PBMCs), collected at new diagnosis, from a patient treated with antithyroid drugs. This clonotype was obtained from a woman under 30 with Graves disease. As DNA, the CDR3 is TGTGCCAGCCGCTCCCGAGGGGTCGGGGCCAACGTCCTGACTTTC. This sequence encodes CASRSRGVGANVLTF.